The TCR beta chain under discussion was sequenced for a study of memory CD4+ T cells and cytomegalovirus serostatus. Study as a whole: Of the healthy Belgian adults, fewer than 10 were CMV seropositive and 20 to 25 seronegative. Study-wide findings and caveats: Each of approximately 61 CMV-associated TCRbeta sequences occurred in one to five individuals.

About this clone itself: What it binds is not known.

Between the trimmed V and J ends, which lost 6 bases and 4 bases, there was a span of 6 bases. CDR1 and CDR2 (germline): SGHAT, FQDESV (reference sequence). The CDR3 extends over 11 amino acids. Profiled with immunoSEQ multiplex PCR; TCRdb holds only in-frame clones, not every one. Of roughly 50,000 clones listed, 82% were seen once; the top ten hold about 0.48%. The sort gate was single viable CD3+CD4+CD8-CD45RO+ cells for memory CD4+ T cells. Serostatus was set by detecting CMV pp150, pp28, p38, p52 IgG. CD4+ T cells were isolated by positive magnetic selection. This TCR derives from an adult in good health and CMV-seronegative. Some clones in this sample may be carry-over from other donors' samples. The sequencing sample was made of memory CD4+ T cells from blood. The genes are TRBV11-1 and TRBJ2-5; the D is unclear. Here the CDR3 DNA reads TGTGCCAGCAGGTCCCGAGAGACCCAGTACTTC. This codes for CASRSRETQYF.